This TCR beta chain comes out of a study of cytomegalovirus exposure and HLA in healthy donors. The study, taken as a whole, reports: The authors listed 180 or so TCR beta chains as cytomegalovirus-associated. The classifier, whose performance was assessed in both the original and validation cohorts, reportedly diagnosed cytomegalovirus status with high specificity and sensitivity.

The CDR3 is made up of 13 amino acids. Method: immunoSEQ multiplex PCR; TCRdb's copy keeps in-frame clones and lacks some. This sample carries around 150,000 clones, around nine tenths of them seen once, and the ten largest clones take 6.5% to 8.5%. This clone was observed a few times. Its antigen is undetermined. The clonotype was recovered from a woman aged 18-35 years in good health and CMV-seropositive. The gene calls are TRBV21-1 and TRBJ1-2; TRBD1, the table's D call, was not compared with the DNA. TRBV21-1 is a known pseudogene. The sample taken for sequencing was PBMCs. The chain's CDR3 is CASSSGFNYGYTF. The CDR3 nucleotides read TGTGCCAGCAGCTCAGGGTTTAACTATGGCTACACCTTC.